The 4 T cell receptor beta chains below come from one sample, sequenced in a study of blood T cell repertoires in COVID-19. Libraries were prepared by immunoSEQ multiplex PCR; TCRdb keeps only in-frame clonotypes and omits some of them. The data hold some 450,000 clones, with approximately 88% observed a single time. Sequenced: peripheral blood. The source of these receptors is a woman between 45 and 60 years old with COVID-19, enrolled during active disease.

V gene TRBV19 combines with J gene TRBJ1-1; D uncertain. This CDR3 comprises 13 residues. Trimming removed 9 bases at V and 4 bases at J, with 15 bases between. The germline V gene has CDR1 LNHDA and CDR2 SQIVND (reference sequence). CDR3 sequence (DNA): TGTGCCAGCCGCCTCGGGTCAATCACTGAAGCTTTCTTT. Residues: CASRLGSITEAFF.

The rearrangement joins TRBV24-1 to TRBJ2-1; D remains ambiguous. The germline gives CDR1 KGHDR, CDR2 SFDVKD. CDR3 length: 14 residues. Deletions cut 5 bases from V and 9 bases from J, with 16 bases between. The CDR3 coding sequence is TGTGCCACCAGTGCCTCCGGTTGGGCCAGTGAGCAGTTCTTC. The encoded protein is CATSASGWASEQFF.

The chain links TRBV27 to TRBJ1-1; 9 bases agree with TRBD1. J was trimmed by 4 bases and V by 1 base; bases with no gene match: 10. The CDR3 spans 17 residues. CDR1 and CDR2 from the germline V gene are MNHEY and SMNVEV (reference sequence). CDR3 nucleotides: TGTGCCAGCAGTTTATTCTTACAGGGGGCAATGGGCACTGAAGCTTTCTTT. Its translation: CASSLFLQGAMGTEAFF.

There are a few counts of this clone. V gene TRBV23-1 combines with J gene TRBJ2-1, with 11 bases lining up with TRBD1. TRBV23-1 counts as an open reading frame of uncertain function. The V gene end was trimmed by 7 bases and the J gene end by 6 bases; junction bases not matched to a gene: 5. The CDR3 is 14 residues long. The CDR3 nucleotides are TGCGCCAGCATGAAGGACAGGGGGCTCAATGAGCAGTTCTTC. Translation gives CASMKDRGLNEQFF.